Each of the 22 T cell receptor beta chains below was sequenced from the same sample in a study of blood T cell repertoires in COVID-19. Clones were read by immunoSEQ multiplex PCR, and TCRdb kept only the in-frame ones, dropping some. The sample carries 240,000 or so clones, approximately 78% recorded once. Source material: peripheral blood. The receptor source for this set is a woman aged 18-35 years with acute or convalescent COVID-19.

The V and J genes are TRBV18 and TRBJ2-7; tentative D call: TRBD2 (5 bases). Trimming left V 4 bases short and J 2 bases short, with 15 bases between. CDR3 length: 15 residues. Germline assignment: CDR1 KGHSH and CDR2 LQKENI. Here the CDR3 reads CASSQRTSDPYEQYF. CDR3 bases: TGTGCCAGCTCACAGAGGACTTCCGATCCCTACGAGCAGTACTTC.

CDR3 region: CATSDPGTGEDYTF. CDR3 nucleotide sequence: TGTGCCACCAGTGATCCCGGGACAGGGGAGGACTACACCTTC. This chain connects TRBV24-1 to TRBJ1-2; 10 nucleotides agree with TRBD1. J was trimmed by 10 bases and V by 3 bases; bases with no gene match: 7. This CDR3 is 14 amino acids long. Germline V lookup: CDR1 KGHDR, CDR2 SFDVKD.

The chain joins TRBV6-1 to TRBJ2-7, with 10 bases identical to TRBD1. The CDR3 spans 15 residues. V shed 3 bases and J 4 bases; nucleotides not matched to a gene: 6. Germline lookup yields CDR1 MNHNS and CDR2 SASEGT. For the CDR3, the DNA is TGTGCCAGCAGTGAGGGACAGGGGCCTGCTTACGAGCAGTACTTC. Translation gives CASSEGQGPAYEQYF.

V gene TRBV18 combines with J gene TRBJ1-5; 8 bases line up with TRBD1. Germline CDR1 reads KGHSH; CDR2 reads LQKENI. There are 17 residues in the CDR3. J lost 2 bases, V lost 1 base, and 7 bases had no gene match. In nucleotides, the CDR3 is TGTGCCAGCTCACCACGCGGACAGGGCGGAGGCAATCAGCCCCAGCATTTT. This gives the protein CASSPRGQGGGNQPQHF.

The rearrangement joins TRBV7-2 to TRBJ1-5; 9 bases agree with TRBD1. The CDR3 consists of 15 residues. Germline values: CDR1 SGHTA, CDR2 FQGNSA. The ends lost 11 bases at V and 0 bases at J; junction bases unmatched: 8. CDR3 in DNA: TGTGCCTCCGGACAGGGGCCTTATAGCAATCAGCCCCAGCATTTT. Translation: CASGQGPYSNQPQHF.

The V call is TRBV2, the J call TRBJ2-4; 7 bases match TRBD2. J gave up 7 bases and V 6 bases, and 9 bases lay outside the gene matches. The germline CDR1 and CDR2 sequences are SNHLY and FYNNEI. The CDR3 spans 14 residues. The DNA for the CDR3 is TGTGCCAGCAGCGCCGGATACGGGGGGAACATTCAGTACTTC. Amino acid sequence: CASSAGYGGNIQYF.

V is TRBV6-5 and J is TRBJ1-2; perhaps TRBD1 as D (5 bases). The V end was cut by 3 bases, the J end by 6 bases, with 8 bases between. The CDR3 consists of 12 residues. Per germline, CDR1 MNHEY and CDR2 SVGAGI. As DNA, the CDR3 is TGTGCCAGCAGTTATGGGGCCGATGGCTACACCTTC. Translating it yields CASSYGADGYTF.

The chain carries TRBV11-2 and TRBJ1-2, with D possibly TRBD1 on 5 matching bases. Per germline, CDR1 SGHAT and CDR2 FQNNGV. This CDR3 contains 14 residues. Trimming removed 8 bases at V and 5 bases at J, with 18 bases between. The CDR3 bases are TGTGCCAGCGGACTGGGGGGGTTTAGGTATGGCTACACCTTC. Its protein is CASGLGGFRYGYTF.

The rearrangement joins TRBV25-1 to TRBJ2-5; possible D gene TRBD1, 6 bases. Germline loops: CDR1 MGHDK, CDR2 SYGVNS. The CDR3 loop spans 14 amino acids. V lost 5 bases and J 3 bases, leaving 13 bases between the germline ends. Here the CDR3 DNA reads TGTGCCAGCAGTCTGGGAAACAGGGAAGAGACCCAGTACTTC. This translates into CASSLGNREETQYF.

In this sample, this clone turned up once. CDR3 coding DNA: TGTGCCAGCAGTTTCACGGGCGGAGGGGACTACGAGCAGTACTTC. Amino acids: CASSFTGGGDYEQYF. The genes are TRBV28 and TRBJ2-7, with D possibly being TRBD2 (6 bases). The CDR3 extends over 15 amino acids. V was cut by 3 bases and J by 3 bases, with 15 bases left in between. CDR1 is MDHEN and CDR2 is SYDVKM in the germline V gene.

The chain employs TRBV7-9 and TRBJ1-2, with TRBD1 identical over 9 bases. V was pared by 4 bases and J by 7 bases, with 4 bases of the junction left unmatched. CDR1 is SEHNR, CDR2 FQNEAQ, per germline (reference sequence). CDR3 length: 13 amino acids. For the CDR3, the DNA is TGTGCCAGCAGCTCCGGGACAGGGTTTGGCTACACCTTC. Protein: CASSSGTGFGYTF. Complete variable domain (other parts from reference TRBV7-9 and TRBJ1-2): DTGVSQNPRHKITKRGQNVTFRCDPISEHNRLYWYRQTLGQGPEFLTYFQNEAQLEKSRLLSDRFSAERPKGSFSTLEIQRTEQGDSAMYLCASSSGTGFGYTFGSGTRLTVV.

In its sample, this clone was seen a few times. The chain couples TRBV27 to TRBJ2-5; a weak D match, TRBD2 (5 bases). Trimming cost V 0 bases and J 5 bases, with 13 bases left between them. This CDR3 has 15 amino acids. Per the germline V gene, CDR1 is MNHEY and CDR2 is SMNVEV (reference sequence). CDR3 region: CASSLSAWERETQYF. CDR3 DNA: TGTGCCAGCAGTTTATCGGCTTGGGAGAGGGAGACCCAGTACTTC.

The chain joins TRBV5-1 to TRBJ2-2; D may be TRBD1 (5 bases). Per the germline V gene, CDR1 is SGHRS and CDR2 is YFSETQ. The CDR3 runs 14 residues. V was cut by 4 bases and J by 5 bases, with 12 bases left in between. CDR3 amino acids: CASSPTRQTGELFF. CDR3 nucleotide sequence: TGCGCCAGCAGCCCCACCAGACAGACCGGGGAGCTGTTTTTT.

The chain is built from TRBV3-1 (or the pseudogene TRBV3-2) and TRBJ1-3; the match to TRBD1 covers 10 bases. V trimming: 4 bases; J trimming: 9 bases; junction bases outside the gene matches: 6. The CDR3 totals 14 residues. Per the germline V gene, CDR1 is LGHDT and CDR2 is YNNKEL (reference sequence). CDR3 bases: TGTGCCAGCAGCCTAGGGACAGGGGATACCACCATATATTTT. Encoded protein: CASSLGTGDTTIYF.

The genes are TRBV7-9 and TRBJ1-5; TRBD1 is a possible D gene (6 bases). Germline V lookup: CDR1 SEHNR, CDR2 FQNEAQ (reference sequence). The V and J ends lost 1 base and 5 bases respectively, with 12 bases between them. The CDR3 is 15 residues long. CDR3 in amino acids: CASSLDDRSDQPQHF. DNA for the CDR3: TGTGCCAGCAGCTTAGATGACAGGAGCGATCAGCCCCAGCATTTT.

The chain employs TRBV10-2 and TRBJ2-3, with 12 bases aligning to TRBD2. Trimming at V came to 6 bases and at J to 0 bases, leaving 4 bases not matched to a gene. Germline loops: CDR1 WSHSY, CDR2 SAAADI. This CDR3 region has 16 residues. The CDR3 here is CASRHTSGRSTDTQYF. The CDR3 region has the DNA TGCGCCAGCAGACACACTAGCGGGAGGAGCACAGATACGCAGTATTTT.

The chain combines TRBV11-2 with TRBJ2-2, with 11 positions matching TRBD2. The CDR3 consists of 16 residues. V shed 5 bases and J 4 bases; nucleotides not matched to a gene: 6. Germline V gives CDR1 SGHAT, CDR2 FQNNGV. The CDR3 reads CASSPTSGSGTGELFF. The CDR3 nucleotides are TGTGCCAGCAGCCCCACTAGCGGGAGTGGCACCGGGGAGCTGTTTTTT.

This chain joins TRBV3-1 (or the pseudogene TRBV3-2) and TRBJ1-4, with D hard to call. Trimming shortened V by 10 bases and J by 3 bases, and 12 bases separated the two germline ends. Germline CDR1 is LGHDT and CDR2 is YNNKEL (reference sequence). The CDR3 covers 13 residues. The CDR3 nucleotides read TGTGCCACCCGGGTCGGGGCTAATGAAAAACTGTTTTTT. Translating gives CATRVGANEKLFF.

The chain carries TRBV12-3 or TRBV12-4 and TRBJ1-1, with D possibly being TRBD1 (5 bases). The V gene lost 6 bases and the J gene lost 6 bases, with 14 bases spanning the gap. CDR3 length: 13 amino acids. The CDR3 nucleotides read TGTGCCAGCAGGAGGGGTCGGGAGGCTGAAGCTTTCTTT. Translating it yields CASRRGREAEAFF.

This clone appeared a few times. The chain has TRBV7-2 and TRBJ2-7; D possibly corresponds to TRBD2 (5 bases). CDR3 length equals 14 residues. CDR1 and CDR2 (germline): SGHTA, FQGNSA. The V end was cut by 1 base, the J end by 3 bases, with 10 bases between. The DNA of the CDR3 is TGTGCCAGCAGCTTAGGGCTAGGGAGCTACGAGCAGTACTTC. This sequence encodes CASSLGLGSYEQYF.

The chain combines TRBV19 with TRBJ1-5; tentative D call: TRBD1 (5 bases). CDR3 length equals 13 residues. The V end lost 7 bases, the J end lost 4 bases, and 11 bases lay between the germline ends. Germline V gives CDR1 LNHDA, CDR2 SQIVND (reference sequence). The CDR3 DNA reads as TGTGCCAGTAAGGGGCAGCGAAATCAGCCCCAGCATTTT. It translates to CASKGQRNQPQHF.

This chain uses TRBV7-9 with TRBJ2-7, with 8 positions matching TRBD2. CDR1 SEHNR and CDR2 FQNEAQ come from the germline V gene (reference sequence). This CDR3 comprises 14 residues. J lost 7 bases, V lost 5 bases, and 10 bases had no gene match. For the CDR3, the DNA is TGTGCCAGCAGCACACAACCGGGACTAGTGGAGCAGTACTTC. As protein: CASSTQPGLVEQYF.